What follows is one TCR beta chain and its context. The antigen this receptor binds is unknown. Base qualities are not recorded, but no much larger clone differs from it by a single base. The entry originates in a study of post-analysis software for immune sequencing data (dated by TCRdb to the mid-2010s). Describing the broader study: Recorded disease courses included relapsing-remitting, secondary progressive and progressive-relapsing multiple sclerosis, with some patients lacking subtype annotation. Patient repertoires were compared against roughly 12 previously published healthy control repertoires from donors aged roughly 6 to 27 years. A subset of samples was prepared in parallel using single-end sample barcoding, then pooled and co-amplified after Illumina adapter ligation. Study-wide findings and limitations: The control group was slightly older than the multiple sclerosis patient group. Significantly lower normalized Chao1 diversity was found in multiple sclerosis patients than in controls, suggesting substantial peripheral T-cell clonal expansion. A few TRBV segments, including TRBV5-6, TRBV5-1 and TRBV20-1, were significantly more frequent in patients than controls. When samples were clustered directly using the F measure, samples prepared in the same batch co-clustered strongly, which prompted a batch-effect correction.

Trimming leaves V shorter by 6 bases and J shorter by 3 bases, with the junction holding 8 bases beyond the gene matches. CDR1 MNHEY and CDR2 SVGEGT were looked up in the germline V gene. From the cysteine through the phenylalanine, the CDR3 covers 16 amino acids. Left in the record is the CDR3 DNA by itself, 48 bases read in frame from the first base. TCR beta repertoires were profiled from peripheral blood of about a dozen young patients with multiple sclerosis to demonstrate the VDJtools post-analysis software. The patients with multiple sclerosis were children and adolescents between roughly 6 and 16 years of age. The library was made by PCR. Data came from an Illumina HiSeq 2500. Unique molecular identifiers were incorporated into TCR beta cDNA libraries to reduce PCR and sequencing biases. Per 1 to 10 million input T cells, approximately 500,000 cDNA molecules were obtained, such that each molecule approximated one T cell. The patient libraries were prepared and sequenced with the same protocol used for the earlier healthy control dataset. Within a given batch, samples were prepared together, multiplexed and sequenced on the same HiSeq lane. The study's own analysis went as follows. Raw barcoded reads were processed with MIGEC, and single-read molecular identifier groups were discarded before consensus assembly and CDR3 extraction. Clonotype tables were post-analysed with VDJtools, normalizing diversity by down-sampling all datasets to the smallest sample size. In repertoire overlap clustering, CDR3 amino acid sequences, but not nucleotide sequences, were matched to correct batch-related cross-sample contamination. TCRdb ran its own pipeline on the public reads, namely fastp trimming at Q25 and MiXCR clone calling, and kept in-frame beta chains. Rows matching on CDR3 protein sequence are summarized as one entry with the most common DNA and genes. The V and J calls come from TCRdb's annotation, not from the publication. A total of hundreds of thousands of distinct CDR3 sequences appear in this sample, roughly 29% of them only once. Jointly, the top ten make up 0.5% to 0.6% of the sample.

The receptor was derived from a girl aged 5-17 years with multiple sclerosis. The sample was blood. This receptor chain uses TRBV6-2 or TRBV6-3 and TRBJ2-1; TRBD2 matches 10 bases in the middle. The DNA is TGTGCCAGCAGGTCGGGGCTAGCGGGGGTCTACAATGAGCAGTTCTTC. Translated, it reads CASRSGLAGVYNEQFF.